These 26 T cell receptor beta chains were sequenced from one sample in a study of CD8+CD57+ T cells in acquired aplastic anemia. Researchers used genomic DNA as the template to profile TCR beta VDJ and CDR3. TCRdb re-analysed the reads in MiXCR, keeping a single row per CDR3 protein. The data contain some 220,000 distinct CDR3 sequences, 34% of them singletons. The specimen was sorted CD4+, CD8+, or CD8+CD57+ T cells (not recorded which) from PBMCs. These receptors originate from a human donor in good health, serving as a control.

Remarks on this clonotype: This may be a read error, as it is one base from a much larger clone. This chain joins TRBV7-2 and TRBJ2-7, with D uncertain. This CDR3 has 15 amino acids. Germline-derived CDR1 and CDR2 are SGHTA and FQGNSA. The CDR3 reads CAGSLVVGASYEQYF. The CDR3 DNA reads TGTGCCGGCAGCTTAGTGGTCGGAGCATCCTACGAGCAGTACTTC.

This chain links TRBV19 with TRBJ2-1, with 8 bases aligning to TRBD2. The CDR3 sequence is 15 residues long. The junction had 6 bases not matched to a gene; V was cut back by 1 base and J by 7 bases. The germline V gene encodes CDR1 LNHDA and CDR2 SQIVND (reference sequence). The CDR3 DNA reads as TGTGCCAGTAGTATAGCGGGAGGGCCCCTTAATGAGCAGTTCTTC. Encoded protein: CASSIAGGPLNEQFF.

As regards this clonotype: The conserved phenylalanine or tryptophan is not found at the CDR3 terminus, so this likely reflects a read error. The V call is TRBV24-1, the J call TRBJ2-7; D is ambiguous. The length of the CDR3 is 12 residues. Germline CDR1 and CDR2: KGHDR and SFDVKD. Trimming took off 2 bases at V and 2 bases at J, with 3 bases between the two ends. The CDR3: CATSDSTYEQYL. The CDR3 DNA follows: TGTGCCACCAGTGATTCCACCTACGAGCAGTACCTC.

This clonotype was counted many times. The CDR3, as DNA: TGCAGTGCTCCTCGGGCGCCCTTGGGGAACGAGCAGTACTTC. It encodes CSAPRAPLGNEQYF. The chain recombines TRBV20-1 with TRBJ2-7; D remains unclear. Trimming pared 5 bases from V and 5 bases from J, leaving 19 bases between. Germline V CDR1 and CDR2: DFQATT, SNEGSKA (reference sequence). The CDR3 is 14 amino acids.

In its sample, this clonotype was seen many times. The CDR3 DNA follows: TGCAGCGTGGGAACAGGGGGGGTTTCAGATACGCAGTATTTT. As protein: CSVGTGGVSDTQYF. The rearrangement joins TRBV29-1 to TRBJ2-3; D possibly corresponds to TRBD1 (8 bases). Germline V gene sequence: CDR1 SQVTM, CDR2 ANQGSEA. V lost 6 bases to trimming and J lost 4 bases, with 17 bases between them. This CDR3 is 14 amino acids long.

Many counts were recorded for this clonotype. The CDR3 is CASRSRVTNTEAFF. DNA for the CDR3: TGTGCCAGCAGGAGCAGGGTGACGAACACTGAAGCTTTCTTT. The gene calls are TRBV7-3 and TRBJ1-1; maybe TRBD1 (5 bases). Germline V gene sequence: CDR1 SGHTA, CDR2 FQGTGA. The germline V and J ends were trimmed by 6 bases and 1 base, with 12 bases remaining between them. This CDR3 has 14 residues.

The chain combines TRBV3-1 with TRBJ2-1; 7 bases align to TRBD2. With 4 bases clipped from V and 10 bases from J, the junction kept 10 bases outside the gene matches. This CDR3 has 14 residues. CDR1 and CDR2 from the germline V gene are LGHDT and YNNKEL (reference sequence). As DNA, the CDR3 is TGTGCCAGCAGCCTACTAGGACTAGTCCCGGAGCAGTTCTTC. This gives the protein CASSLLGLVPEQFF.

This clonotype has at least ten counts. This sequence joins TRBV20-1 and TRBJ1-3; 7 nucleotides match TRBD1. V was pared by 4 bases and J by 8 bases, with 11 bases of the junction left unmatched. The V gene's germline CDR1 is DFQATT and CDR2 SNEGSKA (reference sequence). The CDR3 has 14 amino acids. CDR3 in DNA: TGCAGTGCTACCCGGGACCATCAGGGGGACACCATATATTTT. Its translation: CSATRDHQGDTIYF.

The J gene is TRBJ2-7, the V gene TRBV20-1; no clear D gene. Between the trimmed V and J ends, which lost 3 bases and 0 bases, there was a span of 9 bases. CDR3 size: 13 residues. Germline assignment: CDR1 DFQATT and CDR2 SNEGSKA (reference sequence). The DNA of the CDR3 is TGCAGTGCTAGTTCGGTCGGCTCCTACGAGCAGTACTTC. Translation: CSASSVGSYEQYF.

The rearrangement uses TRBV24-1 and TRBJ1-5, with a tentative D call TRBD1 (5 bases). Trimming stripped 11 bases from V and 8 bases from J, with 27 bases between. This CDR3 contains 16 residues. Per germline, CDR1 KGHDR and CDR2 SFDVKD. Here the CDR3 DNA reads TGTGCCAGCAGACTTAAGGGGCCGGGCAGTAGGGAGCCCCAGCATTTT. Amino acids: CASRLKGPGSREPQHF.

Remarks on this clonotype: A read error is possible here, since a much larger clone lies one base away. The chain combines TRBV25-1 with TRBJ1-2; D gene uncertain. The CDR3 is 16 amino acids. Germline V CDR1 and CDR2: MGHDK, SYGVNS. This chain's CDR3 is CASSPRAEATNYGCTF. The DNA for the CDR3 is TGTGCCAGCAGCCCGCGGGCAGAAGCAACAAACTATGGCTGCACCTTC.

Details on this clonotype: Given a much more abundant clone one base away, this may be a read error. The chain uses TRBV5-1 and TRBJ2-7; 8 positions match TRBD2. The CDR3 has 14 residues. From germline, CDR1 is SGHRS and CDR2 YFSETQ. The DNA of the CDR3 is TGCGCCAGCAGACTAACGGGAGGGGCCTACGCGCAGTACTTC. It is translated as CASRLTGGAYAQYF.

This clonotype was found many times. This chain connects TRBV2 to TRBJ1-4; tentatively, D is TRBD1 (6 bases). Germline loops: CDR1 SNHLY, CDR2 FYNNEI. The ends were cut back, 5 bases at V and 3 bases at J, with 7 bases in the middle. The CDR3 consists of 13 residues. CDR3 protein: CASSWTANEKLFF. The CDR3 DNA reads TGTGCCAGCAGTTGGACAGCTAATGAAAAACTGTTTTTT. The variable domain in full, completed from reference TRBV2 and TRBJ1-4, reads EPEVTQTPSHQVTQMGQEVILRCVPISNHLYFYWYRQILGQKVEFLVSFYNNEISEKSEIFDDQFSVERPDGSNFTLKIRSTKLEDSAMYFCASSWTANEKLFFGSGTQLSVL.

This clonotype occurred many times. The V and J genes are TRBV3-1 and TRBJ1-2; TRBD1 agrees at 8 bases. Germline V lookup: CDR1 LGHDT, CDR2 YNNKEL (reference sequence). The junction had 7 bases not matched to a gene; V was cut back by 4 bases and J by 6 bases. The CDR3 extends over 14 amino acids. CDR3 bases: TGTGCCAGCAGCCCGCGACAGGGGTCGAATGGCTACACCTTC. Protein sequence: CASSPRQGSNGYTF.

This clonotype was counted many times. The chain recombines TRBV7-9 with TRBJ2-7; no definite D call. Per germline, CDR1 SEHNR and CDR2 FQNEAQ (reference sequence). This CDR3 contains 13 residues. V gave up 3 bases and J gave up 3 bases, with 9 bases separating them. The CDR3 sequence: CASSFTVGYEQYF. CDR3 nucleotide sequence: TGTGCCAGCAGCTTTACAGTGGGCTACGAGCAGTACTTC.

This clonotype appeared many times. V gene TRBV5-1 combines with J gene TRBJ1-2; TRBD1 is a possible D gene (6 bases). Germline loops: CDR1 SGHRS, CDR2 YFSETQ. Trimming shortened V by 2 bases and J by 2 bases, and 13 bases separated the two germline ends. The CDR3 extends over 15 amino acids. The CDR3, as DNA: TGCGCCAGCAGCTTAGCCTTGGACAGCAACTATGGCTACACCTTC. It is translated as CASSLALDSNYGYTF.

This clonotype was seen just once. A much bigger clone sits one base away, suggesting this may be a read error. The chain carries TRBV6-1 and TRBJ1-5; D call uncertain. Trimming shortened V by 5 bases and J by 2 bases, and 13 bases separated the two germline ends. This CDR3 comprises 15 residues. The germline V gene has CDR1 MNHNS and CDR2 SASEGT. CDR3 protein: CASSPIYDGNQPQHF. DNA for the CDR3: TGTGCCAGCAGTCCGATTTATGACGGCAATCAGCCCCAGCATTTT.

This clonotype has only a few counts. The chain joins TRBV5-1 to TRBJ1-1; TRBD1 aligns across 9 bases. CDR1 and CDR2 from the germline V gene are SGHRS and YFSETQ. This CDR3 comprises 14 residues. Unmatched junction bases numbered 6, after V lost 4 bases and J lost 5 bases. The CDR3 DNA sequence: TGCGCCAGCAGCCGGGGACAGGGACCTACTGAAGCTTTCTTT. This encodes CASSRGQGPTEAFF.

For this clonotype: Being one base from a much bigger clone, this may be a read error. The chain combines TRBV7-3 with TRBJ2-3; tentatively, D is TRBD1 (6 bases). CDR3 length: 14 amino acids. CDR1 and CDR2 (germline): SGHTA, FQGTGA. The CDR3 region is CASSLRGPTGTQYF. The CDR3 DNA reads TGTGCCAGCAGCTTAAGGGGGCCCACAGGTACGCAGTATTTT.

This chain connects TRBV20-1 to TRBJ1-1; tentative D call: TRBD1 (5 bases). Germline V gives CDR1 DFQATT, CDR2 SNEGSKA (reference sequence). V gave up 0 bases and J gave up 4 bases, with 15 bases separating them. The CDR3 covers 15 residues. For the CDR3, the DNA is TGCAGTGCTAGAGATCATAAGGGGAGGAGCACTGAAGCTTTCTTT. It is translated as CSARDHKGRSTEAFF.

This clonotype was observed a handful of times. The J gene is TRBJ2-6, the V gene TRBV12-5; unclear D gene. The CDR3 spans 14 residues. V was trimmed by 4 bases and J by 0 bases, leaving 4 bases between them. Germline lookup yields CDR1 LGHNT and CDR2 FRNRAP. The CDR3, as DNA: TGTGCTAGTGGTTCCCCCTCTGGGGCCAACGTCCTGACTTTC. The encoded protein is CASGSPSGANVLTF.

The chain joins TRBV7-9 to TRBJ1-4; no clear D. Trimming removed 5 bases from V and 7 bases from J, with 5 bases in between. The CDR3 sequence is 11 residues long. Germline V gene sequence: CDR1 SEHNR, CDR2 FQNEAQ (reference sequence). The chain's CDR3 is CASSISEKLFF. The CDR3 coding sequence is TGTGCCAGCAGCATAAGTGAAAAACTGTTTTTT.

The chain carries TRBV18 and TRBJ1-1, with a tentative D call TRBD1 (6 bases). The CDR3 is made up of 15 amino acids. V was trimmed by 4 bases and J by 3 bases, leaving 15 bases between them. Germline CDR1 is KGHSH and CDR2 is LQKENI. The DNA of the CDR3 is TGTGCCAGCTCACGTTACAGTGGGGGCGACACTGAAGCTTTCTTT. It codes for CASSRYSGGDTEAFF. Full variable domain (remainder filled in from reference TRBV18 and TRBJ1-1): NAGVMQNPRHLVRRRGQEARLRCSPMKGHSHVYWYRQLPEEGLKFMVYLQKENIIDESGMPKERFSAEFPKEGPSILRIQQVVRGDSAAYFCASSRYSGGDTEAFFGQGTRLTVV.

Many counts were recorded for this clonotype. This chain connects TRBV29-1 to TRBJ1-1, with 8 bases that match TRBD1. With 6 bases clipped from V and 1 base from J, the junction kept 4 bases outside the gene matches. This CDR3 region has 13 residues. Germline-derived CDR1 and CDR2 are SQVTM and ANQGSEA. CDR3 nucleotides: TGCAGCGTGCGGCAGGGGGCGAACACTGAAGCTTTCTTT. This encodes CSVRQGANTEAFF.

This clonotype was seen many times. The J gene is TRBJ1-5, the V gene TRBV19, with 7 nucleotides matching TRBD1. Germline lookup yields CDR1 LNHDA and CDR2 SQIVND (reference sequence). The CDR3 runs 15 residues. The V segment lost 4 bases and the J segment 6 bases; nucleotides outside the gene matches: 9. The CDR3 bases are TGTGCCAGTAGTACTTACCAGACAGGGAGTCAGCCCCAGCATTTT. Protein sequence: CASSTYQTGSQPQHF.

This chain joins TRBV9 and TRBJ1-2, with 10 bases matching TRBD1. This CDR3 is built from 13 residues. CDR1 SGDLS and CDR2 YYNGEE come from the germline V gene. The CDR3 here is CARADRGDYGYTF. The CDR3 nucleotides are TGTGCTAGAGCGGACAGGGGGGACTATGGCTACACCTTC. The whole variable domain, filled in from reference TRBV9 and TRBJ1-2, reads DSGVTQTPKHLITATGQRVTLRCSPRSGDLSVYWYQQSLDQGLQFLIQYYNGEERAKGNILERFSAQQFPDLHSELNLSSLELGDSALYFCARADRGDYGYTFGSGTRLTVV.